This T cell receptor beta chain appears in the sequencing data of a study of cytomegalovirus exposure and HLA in healthy donors. Overall study findings and caveats: Altogether, some 170 TCR beta chains were recorded as cytomegalovirus-associated. With later analysis, a missense DCLRE1C variant became linked to TCR beta V- and J-gene trimming.

All the people who gave samples were healthy bone marrow donors. This CDR3 spans 14 amino acids. V was clipped by 3 bases and J by 5 bases, with 12 bases between them. Germline V CDR1 and CDR2: SGHNT, YYREEE (reference sequence). The study ran its PCR with 60 Vbeta and 13 Jbeta primers. Sequenced by immunoSEQ multiplex PCR; TCRdb stores in-frame clones only, minus some. Its table lists 90,000 to 120,000 clones. To note about this clone: The target antigen is unknown.

The chain joins TRBV5-4 to TRBJ2-1, with D perhaps TRBD1 (6 bases). Source material: PBMCs. The source of this sequence is a man in his fifties or sixties in good health and CMV-seronegative. CDR3 sequence reads: CASSWLDSHNEQFF. DNA for the CDR3: TGTGCCAGCAGCTGGCTGGACAGCCACAATGAGCAGTTCTTC. Drawing the rest from reference TRBV5-4 and TRBJ2-1, the complete variable domain is ETGVTQSPTHLIKTRGQQVTLRCSSQSGHNTVSWYQQALGQGPQFIFQYYREEENGRGNFPPRFSGLQFPNYSSELNVNALELDDSALYLCASSWLDSHNEQFFGPGTRLTVL.